This record looks at one T cell receptor (beta chain) sequence and its context. Antigen unknown. V was clipped by 0 bases and J by 0 bases, with 8 bases between them. The CDR3 sequence is 15 residues long. Germline V gives CDR1 LNHNV, CDR2 YYDKDF (reference sequence). These data come from a study of T cell responses to AZD1222 COVID-19 vaccine. General observations from the study: CD4 TCRs covered the whole spike, strongest at regions 160-218 and 743-854. A mostly white British donor set with more females was recruited, and clonal diversity was possibly underestimated.

Assay: immunoSEQ multiplex PCR; the TCRdb copy retains only in-frame clones and omits some. This table holds roughly 110,000 clones, roughly 90% found once. The TCR sequence derives from an adult in good health. The specimen comprised peripheral blood, sampled on day 0 of AZD1222 vaccination. The chain employs TRBV15 and TRBJ1-1; D remains unclear. The CDR3 sequence is CATSRDHLVNTEAFF. The CDR3 DNA sequence: TGTGCCACCAGCAGAGATCATCTGGTGAACACTGAAGCTTTCTTT.